A selection of T cell receptor beta chains follows, all from one sample in a study of cytomegalovirus exposure and HLA in healthy donors. Sequenced by immunoSEQ multiplex PCR; TCRdb stores in-frame clones only, minus some. The sample has roughly 130,000 clones, 80% seen once. Input material: PBMCs. These receptors were taken from a male donor in good health and CMV-seronegative. Both conserved end residues are part of each CDR3. Each record gives: V gene, clone size, CDR3 protein. The size field is filled for only some rows; it gives once, few, many or a size class.

v_call: TRBV5-1
clone_size: NA
cdr3_aa: CASSLEVGVYEQYF

v_call: TRBV9
clone_size: NA
cdr3_aa: CASSVGTDPNQPQHF

v_call: TRBV4-1
clone_size: NA
cdr3_aa: CASARQVGTEAFF

v_call: TRBV27
clone_size: NA
cdr3_aa: CASSLAGRETQYF

v_call: TRBV13
clone_size: few
cdr3_aa: CASSPLGSGANGLTF

v_call: TRBV7-9
clone_size: NA
cdr3_aa: CASSSGSATGTEAFF

v_call: TRBV5-1
clone_size: NA
cdr3_aa: CASSLDPSSYEQYF

v_call: TRBV5-1
clone_size: few
cdr3_aa: CASSWRLEGTGELFF

v_call: TRBV5-1
clone_size: NA
cdr3_aa: CASSLEAGVSGELFF

v_call: TRBV6-1
clone_size: few
cdr3_aa: CASSEAGTANSPLHF

v_call: TRBV6-1
clone_size: few
cdr3_aa: CASSEAGTGEKLFF

v_call: TRBV7-2
clone_size: once
cdr3_aa: CASSGQGSYEQYF

v_call: TRBV30
clone_size: few
cdr3_aa: CASIRALVENYGYTF

v_call: TRBV7-7
clone_size: NA
cdr3_aa: CASSLRTDHTDTQYF

v_call: TRBV19
clone_size: NA
cdr3_aa: CASRTGGADTQYF

v_call: TRBV10-3
clone_size: NA
cdr3_aa: CAISEGGRIAEAFF

v_call: TRBV4-1
clone_size: NA
cdr3_aa: CASSHLTGLAGATNTGELFF

v_call: TRBV11-2
clone_size: NA
cdr3_aa: CASSRQAETTSDSYEQYF

v_call: TRBV29-1
clone_size: NA
cdr3_aa: CSVEVRTSGRDQQYF

v_call: TRBV7-2
clone_size: NA
cdr3_aa: CASSLRSQPQHF

v_call: TRBV25-1
clone_size: NA
cdr3_aa: CASSETKQGSVAGNTIYF

v_call: TRBV6-5
clone_size: once
cdr3_aa: CASSERGTEAFF

v_call: TRBV5-1
clone_size: NA
cdr3_aa: CASRASGVAYEQYF

v_call: TRBV2
clone_size: few
cdr3_aa: CASSPGDTYLDNEQFF

v_call: TRBV7-8
clone_size: NA
cdr3_aa: CASSYKGAENTEAFF

v_call: TRBV7-3
clone_size: NA
cdr3_aa: CASSPTASVREIQYF

v_call: TRBV21-1
clone_size: NA
cdr3_aa: CASSVLPGQGNTDTQYF

v_call: TRBV19
clone_size: few
cdr3_aa: CASKFPGGDYGYTF

v_call: TRBV5-1
clone_size: NA
cdr3_aa: CASSLGGQGALEQFF

v_call: TRBV7-3
clone_size: NA
cdr3_aa: CASSFGGDEQFF

v_call: TRBV7-9
clone_size: few
cdr3_aa: CASSLSGDWDTQYF

v_call: TRBV6-4
clone_size: NA
cdr3_aa: CASSDRTSGYNEQFF

v_call: TRBV15
clone_size: NA
cdr3_aa: CATSRGGLAAYEQYF

v_call: TRBV20-1
clone_size: few
cdr3_aa: CSANRDDEQYF

v_call: TRBV13
clone_size: NA
cdr3_aa: CASSLGVHEQYF

v_call: TRBV4-3
clone_size: few
cdr3_aa: CASSQDARGGLGEQFF

v_call: TRBV5-6
clone_size: NA
cdr3_aa: CASSWRDRTMNTEAFF

v_call: TRBV7-2
clone_size: NA
cdr3_aa: CASSLTRVWGYGYTF